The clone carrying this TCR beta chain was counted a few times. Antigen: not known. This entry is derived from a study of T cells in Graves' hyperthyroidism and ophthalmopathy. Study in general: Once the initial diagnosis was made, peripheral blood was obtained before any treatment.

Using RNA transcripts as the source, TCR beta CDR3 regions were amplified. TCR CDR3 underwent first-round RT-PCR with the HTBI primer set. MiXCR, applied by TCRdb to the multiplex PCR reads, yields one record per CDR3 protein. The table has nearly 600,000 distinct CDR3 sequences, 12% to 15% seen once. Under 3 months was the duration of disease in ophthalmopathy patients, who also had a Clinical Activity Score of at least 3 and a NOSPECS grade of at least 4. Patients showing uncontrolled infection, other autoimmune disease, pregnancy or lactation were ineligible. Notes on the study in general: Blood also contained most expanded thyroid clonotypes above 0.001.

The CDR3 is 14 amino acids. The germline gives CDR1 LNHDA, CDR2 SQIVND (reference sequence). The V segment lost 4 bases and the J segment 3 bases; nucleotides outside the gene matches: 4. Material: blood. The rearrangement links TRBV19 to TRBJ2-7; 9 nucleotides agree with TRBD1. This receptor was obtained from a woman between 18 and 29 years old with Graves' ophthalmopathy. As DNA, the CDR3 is TGTGCCAGTAGTACCACAGGGGGCCGCTACGAGCAGTACTTC. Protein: CASSTTGGRYEQYF.